A selection of T cell receptor beta chains follows, all from one sample in a study of blood T cell repertoires in COVID-19. Assay used: immunoSEQ multiplex PCR; TCRdb lists only in-frame clones, some missing. The data show just under 350,000 clones, 83% seen once. The source material was peripheral blood. The origin of the receptors is a man aged 25-45 years with active or convalescent COVID-19. Each CDR3 is given with its conserved first and last residue. The D gene is left open where the match is weak. Size tells how often a clone was seen (once, few, many) or the class of an expanded clone, and some rows leave it out.

abundance: NA
d_gene: TRBD2
v_gene: TRBV2
j_gene: TRBJ2-7
CDR3nt: TGTGCCAGCAGGCTGTCTAGCGGGGCAAACCGGTACTTC
CDR3aa: CASRLSSGANRYF

abundance: NA
d_gene: NA
v_gene: TRBV29-1
j_gene: TRBJ2-2
CDR3nt: TGCAGCGTTGAAGATCTAATGACCGGGGAGCTGTTTTTT
CDR3aa: CSVEDLMTGELFF

abundance: NA
d_gene: TRBD1
v_gene: TRBV7-3
j_gene: TRBJ1-5
CDR3nt: TGTGCCAGCAGCTCGGACAGGAATCAGCCCCAGCATTTT
CDR3aa: CASSSDRNQPQHF

abundance: NA
d_gene: TRBD2
v_gene: TRBV29-1
j_gene: TRBJ2-3
CDR3nt: TGCAGCTGGGGAGGGGTAGATGATACGCAGTATTTT
CDR3aa: CSWGGVDDTQYF

abundance: few
d_gene: TRBD2
v_gene: TRBV11-2
j_gene: TRBJ2-3
CDR3nt: TGTGCCGTCCAGAAGCGGGGAAGCACAGATACGCAGTATTTT
CDR3aa: CAVQKRGSTDTQYF

abundance: NA
d_gene: TRBD2
v_gene: TRBV29-1
j_gene: TRBJ2-3
CDR3nt: TGCAGCGTCCCCGTCCCTAGCGGCAAGTATTTT
CDR3aa: CSVPVPSGKYF

abundance: NA
d_gene: TRBD1
v_gene: TRBV4-2
j_gene: TRBJ1-1
CDR3nt: TGTGCCAGCAGCCAGACCGGGACAGAGCACACTGAAGCTTTCTTT
CDR3aa: CASSQTGTEHTEAFF

abundance: NA
d_gene: NA
v_gene: TRBV3-1/TRBV3-2
j_gene: TRBJ1-4
CDR3nt: TGTGCCAGCAGTCCAACGACAGGCGAAAAACTGTTTTTT
CDR3aa: CASSPTTGEKLFF

abundance: NA
d_gene: TRBD2
v_gene: TRBV7-8
j_gene: TRBJ2-1
CDR3nt: TGTGCCAGCAGGCCACGGACTAGCGGGAGACGGGTTGGAAGCTCCTACAATGAGCAGTTCTTC
CDR3aa: CASRPRTSGRRVGSSYNEQFF

abundance: NA
d_gene: NA
v_gene: TRBV5-1
j_gene: TRBJ2-1
CDR3nt: TGCGCCAGCAGCACAGGTTTGAAAAATGAGCAGTTCTTC
CDR3aa: CASSTGLKNEQFF

abundance: NA
d_gene: NA
v_gene: TRBV7-2
j_gene: TRBJ2-7
CDR3nt: TGTGCCAGCAGCTTAGTCGGCGGCTACGAGCAGTACTTC
CDR3aa: CASSLVGGYEQYF

abundance: NA
d_gene: NA
v_gene: TRBV7-9
j_gene: TRBJ1-2
CDR3nt: TGTGCCAGCAGCTTAGAGACAGCGAACTATGGCTACACCTTC
CDR3aa: CASSLETANYGYTF

abundance: NA
d_gene: NA
v_gene: TRBV7-2
j_gene: TRBJ1-2
CDR3nt: TGTGCCAGCAGCTTATATGGGACTCGTCTGGCGGATGGCTACACCTTC
CDR3aa: CASSLYGTRLADGYTF

abundance: few
d_gene: TRBD1
v_gene: TRBV7-8
j_gene: TRBJ1-3
CDR3nt: TGTGCCAGCAGCTTAGACAGGGGGCCACGGACCATATATTTT
CDR3aa: CASSLDRGPRTIYF

abundance: NA
d_gene: NA
v_gene: TRBV6-2/TRBV6-3
j_gene: TRBJ2-6
CDR3nt: TGTGCCAGCAGTTACCGGAGCTCTGGGGCCAACGTCCTGACTTTC
CDR3aa: CASSYRSSGANVLTF

abundance: NA
d_gene: TRBD2
v_gene: TRBV11-3
j_gene: TRBJ2-5
CDR3nt: TGTGCCAGCAGCTTACTCCGAGGCCTAGCGGGGCAAGAGACCCAGTACTTC
CDR3aa: CASSLLRGLAGQETQYF

abundance: NA
d_gene: NA
v_gene: TRBV7-8
j_gene: TRBJ2-7
CDR3nt: TGTGCCAGCAGCCCAATCGGGGTCGAGCAGTACTTC
CDR3aa: CASSPIGVEQYF

abundance: NA
d_gene: NA
v_gene: TRBV7-8
j_gene: TRBJ1-2
CDR3nt: TGTGCCAGCAGCTTAGACGGGGGTGCCTATGGCTACACCTTC
CDR3aa: CASSLDGGAYGYTF